The 32 T cell receptor beta chains presented below share a single source sample, sequenced in a study of T cell changes during pregnancy in multiple sclerosis (dated by TCRdb to about 2019). Library creation used the immunoSEQ multiplex PCR assay. In TCRdb, the immuneACCESS table is reduced to in-frame sequences with V and J assigned. These tables do not hold every clone; where another copy was compared, an unresolved V gene accounts for under half, and the others remain unexplained. For this sample the table gives approximately 63,000 clones, of which 91% were detected only once. The ten largest make up 1% to 1.5% of the sample. The sequencing here drew on peripheral blood, taken after pregnancy. The source is a female donor in good health, enrolled as a control in a pregnancy study.

This chain uses TRBV2 with TRBJ2-7; the D is unclear. The CDR3 consists of 12 residues. V gave up 4 bases and J gave up 3 bases, with 7 bases separating them. Germline-derived CDR1 and CDR2 are SNHLY and FYNNEI. The CDR3 coding sequence is TGTGCCAGCAGTGGTAGTATCTACGAGCAGTACTTC. Residues: CASSGSIYEQYF.

Written as DNA, the CDR3 is TGTGCCAGTAGTATAACAGGGGCGAACACTGAAGCTTTCTTT. Translated, it gives CASSITGANTEAFF. The chain carries TRBV19 and TRBJ1-1; 7 bases align to TRBD1. Germline V gene lookup returns CDR1 LNHDA and CDR2 SQIVND (reference sequence). This CDR3 has 14 amino acids. J lost 1 base, V lost 2 bases, and 1 base had no gene match.

This rearrangement joins TRBV19 to TRBJ1-5, with 8 bases fitting TRBD1. This CDR3 comprises 14 residues. The junction had 4 bases not matched to a gene; V was cut back by 5 bases and J by 4 bases. The germline CDR1 and CDR2 sequences are LNHDA and SQIVND (reference sequence). The CDR3 coding sequence is TGTGCCAGTAGTGCAACAGGGGGGAATCAGCCCCAGCATTTT. Translated, it gives CASSATGGNQPQHF.

The chain joins TRBV29-1 to TRBJ2-1; 9 bases align to TRBD1. The trim removed 8 bases at V and 7 bases at J, leaving 6 bases unmatched. The CDR3 runs to 12 residues. Germline-derived CDR1 and CDR2 are SQVTM and ANQGSEA. The CDR3 DNA sequence: TGCAGCTATCGACAGGGGGGTAATGAGCAGTTCTTC. Translation gives CSYRQGGNEQFF.

Many counts were recorded for this clone. The J gene is TRBJ1-4, the V gene TRBV15; TRBD1 might be the D (5 bases). The germline gives CDR1 LNHNV, CDR2 YYDKDF (reference sequence). Trimming left V 1 base short and J 6 bases short, with 12 bases between. The CDR3 contains 15 residues. The CDR3 DNA follows: TGTGCCACCAGCAGAGGCCCGTTAGGGGATGAAAAACTGTTTTTT. Protein: CATSRGPLGDEKLFF. Full variable domain (missing parts from reference TRBV15 and TRBJ1-4): DAMVIQNPRYQVTQFGKPVTLSCSQTLNHNVMYWYQQKSSQAPKLLFHYYDKDFNNEADTPDNFQSRRPNTSFCFLDIRSPGLGDTAMYLCATSRGPLGDEKLFFGSGTQLSVL.

The V and J genes are TRBV6-6 and TRBJ2-7; 8 bases map to TRBD1. The CDR3 loop spans 16 amino acids. V trimming: 6 bases; J trimming: 3 bases; junction bases outside the gene matches: 13. Germline loops: CDR1 MNHNY, CDR2 SVGAGI (reference sequence). The CDR3 loop reads CASREGRTGKFYEQYF. The CDR3 DNA is TGTGCCAGCAGAGAGGGGCGGACAGGGAAATTCTACGAGCAGTACTTC.

This clone was seen just once. The V and J genes are TRBV11-3 and TRBJ2-3, with D perhaps TRBD2 (5 bases). Germline-derived CDR1 and CDR2 are SGHNT and YENEEA. The V and J ends lost 3 bases and 4 bases respectively, with 8 bases between them. The CDR3 spans 13 residues. In DNA, the CDR3 is TGTGCCAGCAGCTTGGGGAGCGCAGATACGCAGTATTTT. Translated: CASSLGSADTQYF.

The chain combines TRBV7-2 with TRBJ2-7; possibly TRBD2 for D (6 bases). The CDR3 consists of 15 residues. Trimming shortened V by 1 base and J by 0 bases, and 10 bases separated the two germline ends. Germline V gene sequence: CDR1 SGHTA, CDR2 FQGNSA. The CDR3 nucleotides are TGTGCCAGCAGCTTAGATGTCGGGAGCTCCTACGAGCAGTACTTC. The encoded protein is CASSLDVGSSYEQYF.

The CDR3 DNA follows: TGCGCCAGCAGCCAACATTACAGCCAAGAGACCCAGTACTTC. This translates into CASSQHYSQETQYF. The genes are TRBV4-1 and TRBJ2-5; the D is unclear. Germline V CDR1 and CDR2: MGHRA, YSYEKL. The length of the CDR3 is 14 residues. The V end was cut by 2 bases, the J end by 1 base, with 8 bases between.

The J gene is TRBJ1-1, the V gene TRBV10-3, with D possibly being TRBD1 (6 bases). CDR1 ENHRY and CDR2 SYGVKD come from the germline V gene. V gave up 6 bases and J gave up 4 bases, with 15 bases separating them. This CDR3 contains 14 residues. In nucleotides, the CDR3 is TGTGCCATCAGGGAGGGGGGCGTCGGCACTGAAGCTTTCTTT. It yields the protein CAIREGGVGTEAFF.

The V gene is TRBV5-1, the J gene TRBJ2-7, with 8 bases fitting TRBD1. V lost 2 bases, J lost 0 bases, and 4 bases stayed unmatched. Looked up from germline, CDR1 is SGHRS and CDR2 is YFSETQ. This CDR3 spans 15 amino acids. The CDR3 DNA sequence: TGCGCCAGCAGCTTTCGGACAGGGCCCTCCTACGAGCAGTACTTC. Protein sequence: CASSFRTGPSYEQYF.

V and J are TRBV5-1 and TRBJ2-3; tentatively, D is TRBD2 (6 bases). This CDR3 comprises 13 residues. CDR1 SGHRS and CDR2 YFSETQ come from the germline V gene. V was cut by 5 bases and J by 4 bases, with 11 bases left in between. The CDR3 here is CASRGTGSDTQYF. The CDR3 nucleotides are TGCGCCAGCAGGGGGACTGGATCAGATACGCAGTATTTT.

The J gene is TRBJ2-7, the V gene TRBV4-3; 11 bases match TRBD2. The CDR3 loop spans 18 amino acids. Per the germline V gene, CDR1 is LGHNA and CDR2 is YSLEER. The junction had 14 bases not matched to a gene; V was cut back by 0 bases and J by 7 bases. As DNA, the CDR3 is TGCGCCAGCAGCCAAGATTTTCTAGCGGGGGGTCGTAAGGGGGAGCAGTACTTC. Residues: CASSQDFLAGGRKGEQYF.

This clone occurred once. The rearrangement joins TRBV21-1 to TRBJ2-7; the table's D call TRBD1 went unverified against the DNA. TRBV21-1 is designated a pseudogene. CDR3 length: 15 amino acids. The CDR3 protein is CASSKPTGGLFKQYF. Here the CDR3 DNA reads TGTGCCAGCAGCAAACCGACAGGGGGGCTTTTCAAGCAGTACTTC.

This sequence joins TRBV6-1 and TRBJ1-1; D perhaps matches TRBD1 (5 bases). CDR1 MNHNS and CDR2 SASEGT come from the germline V gene. The CDR3 totals 14 residues. Trimming cost V 0 bases and J 1 base, with 6 bases left between them. CDR3 in DNA: TGTGCCAGCAGTGAAGCAGGGGCGAACACTGAAGCTTTCTTT. Its protein product is CASSEAGANTEAFF.

The chain has TRBV5-1 and TRBJ1-1; 7 bases map to TRBD1. The CDR3 sequence is 15 residues long. Germline V gives CDR1 SGHRS, CDR2 YFSETQ. Unmatched junction bases numbered 7, after V lost 1 base and J lost 4 bases. CDR3 amino acids: CASSLRVGGVTEAFF. For the CDR3, the DNA is TGCGCCAGCAGCTTGAGGGTAGGGGGCGTCACTGAAGCTTTCTTT.

This chain links TRBV5-1 with TRBJ1-1; 8 bases agree with TRBD1. Per the germline V gene, CDR1 is SGHRS and CDR2 is YFSETQ. Trimming cost V 4 bases and J 1 base; bases outside gene matches: 3. This CDR3 is built from 14 residues. Here the CDR3 DNA reads TGCGCCAGCAGCCCAGGACAGGGGAACACTGAAGCTTTCTTT. Translation gives CASSPGQGNTEAFF.

This chain connects TRBV12-5 to TRBJ1-3; 7 bases agree with TRBD1. The junction had 2 bases not matched to a gene; V was cut back by 0 bases and J by 0 bases. CDR1 and CDR2 (germline): LGHNT, FRNRAP. The CDR3 runs to 16 residues. In DNA form, the CDR3 reads TGTGCTAGTGGTTTGGTCGGGACAGACTCTGGAAACACCATATATTTT. Its translation is CASGLVGTDSGNTIYF.

The V call is TRBV30, the J call TRBJ1-5; perhaps TRBD1 as D (5 bases). The CDR3 contains 16 residues. V was clipped by 4 bases and J by 0 bases, with 16 bases between them. The V gene's germline CDR1 is GTSNPN and CDR2 SVGIG (reference sequence). Written as DNA, the CDR3 is TGTGCCTGGACTCGGCCCCCAGGGAATAGCAATCAGCCCCAGCATTTT. This codes for CAWTRPPGNSNQPQHF.

The rearrangement links TRBV4-2 to TRBJ1-3, with TRBD1 identical over 9 bases. Germline values: CDR1 LGHNA, CDR2 YNFKEQ. V was pared by 3 bases and J by 4 bases, with 7 bases of the junction left unmatched. This CDR3 has 16 residues. CDR3 amino acids: CASSQEQGARGNTIYF. The CDR3 region has the DNA TGTGCCAGCAGCCAGGAACAGGGGGCTCGCGGAAACACCATATATTTT.

The chain is built from TRBV19 and TRBJ1-1; a weak D match, TRBD1 (6 bases). The CDR3 runs 16 residues. Trimming cost V 7 bases and J 5 bases, with 23 bases left between them. Germline V gene sequence: CDR1 LNHDA, CDR2 SQIVND (reference sequence). The CDR3 reads CASTKQGNRGRTEAFF. As DNA, the CDR3 is TGTGCCAGTACTAAACAGGGAAATAGGGGTAGGACTGAAGCTTTCTTT.

The chain combines TRBV19 with TRBJ2-1; 8 nucleotides align to TRBD2. The CDR3 sequence is 16 residues long. The V segment lost 3 bases and the J segment 7 bases; nucleotides outside the gene matches: 11. CDR1 LNHDA and CDR2 SQIVND come from the germline V gene (reference sequence). CDR3 residues: CASSINGGASRNEQFF. Written as DNA, the CDR3 is TGTGCCAGTAGTATCAACGGGGGGGCTTCTAGGAATGAGCAGTTCTTC.

The table lists this clone with a few counts. The V and J genes are TRBV9 and TRBJ1-1, with TRBD1 identical over 7 bases. The J segment lost 1 base and the V segment lost 4 bases, leaving 4 bases of the junction unmatched. Germline V lookup: CDR1 SGDLS, CDR2 YYNGEE. The CDR3 length is 14 residues. The CDR3, as DNA: TGTGCCAGCAGCTCCAGACAGGGGAACACTGAAGCTTTCTTT. Translated, it gives CASSSRQGNTEAFF.

CDR3 loop: CASSSGVLPLHF. Written as DNA, the CDR3 is TGTGCCAGCAGTTCCGGGGTTTTGCCCCTCCACTTT. This chain links TRBV6-5 with TRBJ1-6; D is ambiguous. Germline CDR1 reads MNHEY; CDR2 reads SVGAGI. V dropped 4 bases and J dropped 13 bases, with 11 bases sitting between them. CDR3 length: 12 residues.

The V and J genes are TRBV10-3 and TRBJ1-2; D remains ambiguous. Per germline, CDR1 ENHRY and CDR2 SYGVKD. The CDR3 runs 13 residues. Trimming left V 0 bases short and J 6 bases short, with 8 bases between. CDR3 DNA sequence: TGTGCCATCAGTGAGTCGGTCACAAATGGCTACACCTTC. Translated: CAISESVTNGYTF.

The chain combines TRBV6-1 with TRBJ2-1, with a tentative D call TRBD2 (6 bases). There are 16 residues in the CDR3. CDR1 is MNHNS and CDR2 is SASEGT in the germline V gene. Trimming cost V 6 bases and J 0 bases, with 15 bases left between them. The CDR3 region is CASREYQGGSYNEQFF. CDR3 DNA: TGTGCCAGCAGGGAATATCAGGGAGGCTCCTACAATGAGCAGTTCTTC.

The rearrangement links TRBV13 to TRBJ1-1; weak D call: TRBD1 (5 bases). Germline CDR1 and CDR2: PRHDT and FYEKMQ (reference sequence). The CDR3 sequence is 14 residues long. V gave up 0 bases and J gave up 4 bases, with 9 bases separating them. This CDR3 is CASSLGRGVTEAFF. DNA for the CDR3: TGTGCCAGCAGCTTAGGCCGGGGGGTCACTGAAGCTTTCTTT.

The chain links TRBV30 to TRBJ1-1, with 9 nucleotides matching TRBD1. V gave up 0 bases and J gave up 10 bases; unmatched junction bases: 9. The CDR3 is 14 residues long. Germline CDR1 GTSNPN, CDR2 SVGIG (reference sequence). The DNA of the CDR3 is TGTGCCTGGAGTGTAAGAACACAGGGGGCGGGAGCTTTCTTT. It specifies CAWSVRTQGAGAFF.

This rearrangement joins TRBV4-3 to TRBJ1-2, with D possibly matching TRBD1 (5 bases). V dropped 1 base and J dropped 12 bases, with 15 bases sitting between them. From germline, CDR1 is LGHNA and CDR2 YSLEER. The CDR3 sequence is 13 residues long. Here the CDR3 reads CASSQVLGGENTF. The CDR3 coding sequence is TGCGCCAGCAGCCAAGTACTCGGGGGGGAAAACACCTTC.

J is TRBJ1-2 and V is TRBV2; 7 bases are a match to TRBD1. This CDR3 has 13 residues. J lost 8 bases, V lost 7 bases, and 10 bases had no gene match. The germline CDR1 and CDR2 sequences are SNHLY and FYNNEI. The CDR3, as DNA: TGTGCCAGCAAAACCCGGGACAGTTACGGCTACACCTTC. It yields the protein CASKTRDSYGYTF.

This chain links TRBV9 with TRBJ1-5; 12 bases align to TRBD1. The junction had 5 bases not matched to a gene; V was cut back by 3 bases and J by 1 base. CDR3 length: 17 residues. The germline CDR1 and CDR2 sequences are SGDLS and YYNGEE. CDR3 DNA sequence: TGTGCCAGCAGCGAGGGACAGGGGGCAGTCAGCAATCAGCCCCAGCATTTT. Translating gives CASSEGQGAVSNQPQHF.

The V and J genes are TRBV9 and TRBJ2-1; TRBD2 matches at 14 bases. Losses at the gene ends were 4 bases for V and 8 bases for J; bases not matched to a gene: 5. Germline V gives CDR1 SGDLS, CDR2 YYNGEE. The CDR3 sequence is 15 residues long. CDR3 residues: CASSLGTSGGYEQFF. The CDR3 nucleotides read TGTGCCAGCAGCCTCGGGACTAGCGGGGGATATGAGCAGTTCTTC.